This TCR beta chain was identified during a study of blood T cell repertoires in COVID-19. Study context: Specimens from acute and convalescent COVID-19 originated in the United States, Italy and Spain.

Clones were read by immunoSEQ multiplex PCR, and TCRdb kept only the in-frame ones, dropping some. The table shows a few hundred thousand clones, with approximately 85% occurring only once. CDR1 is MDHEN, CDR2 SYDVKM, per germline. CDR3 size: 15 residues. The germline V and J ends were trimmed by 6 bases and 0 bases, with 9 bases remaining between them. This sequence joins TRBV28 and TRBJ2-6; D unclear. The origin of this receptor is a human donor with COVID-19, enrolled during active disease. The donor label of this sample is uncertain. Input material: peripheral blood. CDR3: CASRYPSSGANVLTF. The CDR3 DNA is TGTGCCAGCAGATATCCGAGCTCTGGGGCCAACGTCCTGACTTTC.